These 31 T cell receptor beta chains were sequenced from one sample in a study of OX40 agonist ivuxolimab in advanced cancers. The repertoire was sequenced with immunoSEQ multiplex PCR; TCRdb's copy has only in-frame clones and lacks some. The repertoire holds about 46,000 clones, with about 91% as singletons. Source: CD4+ or CD8+ T cells sorted from blood, taken in a trial of the OX40 agonist ivuxolimab. These receptors originate from an adult with an advanced solid tumor such as melanoma, head and neck, liver or kidney cancer.

The V and J genes are TRBV7-9 and TRBJ2-5; 8 nucleotides align to TRBD2. Germline V gene sequence: CDR1 SEHNR, CDR2 FQNEAQ (reference sequence). The CDR3 spans 13 residues. V was clipped by 6 bases and J by 4 bases; unmatched bases: 4. CDR3 nucleotides: TGTGCCAGCAGGAGCGGGGGCGCAGAGACCCAGTACTTC. Its translation is CASRSGGAETQYF.

The chain joins TRBV14 to TRBJ2-7; D ambiguous. Germline lookup yields CDR1 SGHDN and CDR2 FVKESK. Trimming pared 6 bases from V and 3 bases from J, leaving 21 bases between. CDR3 size: 16 residues. CDR3 protein: CASSLLPKLGFYEQYF. The DNA for the CDR3 is TGTGCCAGCAGTTTACTCCCTAAGCTGGGGTTCTACGAGCAGTACTTC. Supplemented by reference TRBV14 and TRBJ2-7, the full variable domain reads EAGVTQFPSHSVIEKGQTVTLRCDPISGHDNLYWYRRVMGKEIKFLLHFVKESKQDESGMPNNRFLAERTGGTYSTLKVQPAELEDSGVYFCASSLLPKLGFYEQYFGPGTRLTVT.

The chain carries TRBV29-1 and TRBJ2-7; D is ambiguous. V lost 4 bases and J lost 11, with 15 bases in between. CDR1 and CDR2 from the germline V gene are SQVTM and ANQGSEA. This CDR3 comprises 11 residues. The chain's CDR3 is CSVGSWPQEYF. Written as DNA, the CDR3 is TGCAGCGTTGGGTCGTGGCCCCAGGAGTACTTC.

The J gene is TRBJ2-1, the V gene TRBV6-6, with D possibly matching TRBD1 (5 bases). CDR3 length: 14 residues. Between the trimmed V and J ends, which lost 0 bases and 10 bases, there was a span of 13 bases. Germline lookup yields CDR1 MNHNY and CDR2 SVGAGI (reference sequence). The chain's CDR3 is CASSYSVESGEQFF. The CDR3 coding sequence is TGTGCCAGCAGTTACTCGGTCGAGTCAGGGGAGCAGTTCTTC.

The CDR3 DNA follows: TGTGCCAGCAGCTTAGTTGTCGGCTCCTCCTACGAGCAGTACTTC. It is translated as CASSLVVGSSYEQYF. The chain has TRBV7-2 and TRBJ2-7; D uncertain. V shed 1 base and J shed 0 bases, with 10 bases lying between them. CDR1 SGHTA and CDR2 FQGNSA come from the germline V gene. This CDR3 is 15 amino acids long.

The gene calls are TRBV7-9 and TRBJ1-1, with TRBD1 as a possible D gene (6 bases). V dropped 4 bases and J dropped 4 bases, with 13 bases sitting between them. The length of the CDR3 is 14 residues. Germline V gene sequence: CDR1 SEHNR, CDR2 FQNEAQ (reference sequence). The CDR3 DNA follows: TGTGCCAGCAGCTCCACAGGGACCCCCACTGAAGCTTTCTTT. Translating it yields CASSSTGTPTEAFF.

CDR3 nucleotides: TGCAGCGTTGAAGCCCCACCGACAGGACCGCGGAGGGCTGAAGCTTTCTTT. The encoded protein is CSVEAPPTGPRRAEAFF. V is TRBV29-1 and J is TRBJ1-1, with TRBD1 as a possible D gene (6 bases). V was cut by 1 base and J by 6 bases, with 24 bases left in between. The germline gives CDR1 SQVTM, CDR2 ANQGSEA. The CDR3 length is 17 residues.

CDR3 region: CASSQERWANTGELFF. DNA of the CDR3: TGCGCCAGCAGCCAAGAAAGGTGGGCGAACACCGGGGAGCTGTTTTTT. The gene calls are TRBV4-3 and TRBJ2-2; D gene unclear. CDR3 length equals 16 residues. V was clipped by 0 bases and J by 0 bases, with 8 bases between them. The germline CDR1 and CDR2 sequences are LGHNA and YSLEER.

This clone was recorded only once. The chain carries TRBV19 and TRBJ2-5; possibly TRBD1 for D (6 bases). The CDR3 covers 14 residues. Germline CDR1 is LNHDA and CDR2 is SQIVND (reference sequence). Between the trimmed V and J ends, which lost 10 bases and 4 bases, there was a span of 19 bases. In DNA, the CDR3 is TGTGCCACCTCAGGGGTTGGGGATGGAGAGACCCAGTACTTC. It is translated as CATSGVGDGETQYF.

The chain uses TRBV5-6 and TRBJ2-1, with TRBD2 identical over 8 bases. Germline V CDR1 and CDR2: SGHDT, YYEEEE. CDR3 length: 17 amino acids. Germline trimming cut 4 bases from V and 1 base from J; bases unmatched to any gene: 10. CDR3 bases: TGTGCCAGCAGCCCGCCGGTGCGGGGGGTATCCTACAATGAGCAGTTCTTC. Protein sequence: CASSPPVRGVSYNEQFF.

The chain uses TRBV7-2 and TRBJ2-7; D remains ambiguous. The CDR3 sequence is 14 residues long. Trimming removed 2 bases from V and 1 base from J, with 9 bases in between. Germline V gene lookup returns CDR1 SGHTA and CDR2 FQGNSA. This CDR3 is CASSLLGLSYEQYF. The CDR3 nucleotides read TGTGCCAGCAGCTTACTAGGATTGTCCTACGAGCAGTACTTC.

The chain is built from TRBV4-2 and TRBJ2-1; D perhaps matches TRBD2 (6 bases). V was pared by 0 bases and J by 1 base, with 10 bases between. The germline V gene has CDR1 LGHNA and CDR2 YNFKEQ. The CDR3 length is 16 residues. CDR3 sequence: CASSQEGGDSYNEQFF. In DNA, the CDR3 is TGTGCCAGCAGCCAAGAGGGGGGTGATTCCTACAATGAGCAGTTCTTC.

The chain combines TRBV7-9 with TRBJ1-2; D not resolved. This CDR3 is built from 12 residues. V was clipped by 5 bases and J by 6 bases, with 10 bases between them. Germline V gene sequence: CDR1 SEHNR, CDR2 FQNEAQ (reference sequence). CDR3 coding DNA: TGTGCCAGCAGCCCTCCTATCGATGGCTACACCTTC. Translating it yields CASSPPIDGYTF.

V and J are TRBV2 and TRBJ1-1; the D is unclear. The CDR3 has 13 residues. Germline CDR1 reads SNHLY; CDR2 reads FYNNEI. V lost 7 bases, J lost 2 bases, and 11 bases lay in between. Here the CDR3 reads CASISNLNTEAFF. The DNA of the CDR3 is TGTGCCAGCATTTCGAACCTAAACACTGAAGCTTTCTTT.

The CDR3 bases are TGTGCCTGGAGTGTACATAGCGGCCAAGAGACCCAGTACTTC. Protein product: CAWSVHSGQETQYF. The chain combines TRBV30 with TRBJ2-5; D might be TRBD2 (6 bases). V gave up 0 bases and J gave up 1 base, with 9 bases separating them. There are 14 residues in the CDR3. CDR1 and CDR2 (germline): GTSNPN, SVGIG (reference sequence).

The rearrangement joins TRBV28 to TRBJ2-3; 8 bases agree with TRBD2. The ends lost 3 bases at V and 2 bases at J; junction bases unmatched: 7. The germline gives CDR1 MDHEN, CDR2 SYDVKM. The length of the CDR3 is 16 residues. The CDR3 here is CASSLTLADPTDTQYF. The CDR3 DNA reads as TGTGCCAGCAGTTTGACACTAGCGGACCCCACAGATACGCAGTATTTT. The entire variable domain, with the rest obtained from reference TRBV28 and TRBJ2-3, is as follows: DVKVTQSSRYLVKRTGEKVFLECVQDMDHENMFWYRQDPGLGLRLIYFSYDVKMKEKGDIPEGYSVSREKKERFSLILESASTNQTSMYLCASSLTLADPTDTQYFGPGTRLTVL.

In DNA, the CDR3 is TGTGCCAGCAGTTTCAAGCGGGAGAACACCGGGGAGCTGTTTTTT. Residues: CASSFKRENTGELFF. V and J are TRBV28 and TRBJ2-2, with 7 positions matching TRBD2. V lost 3 bases and J lost 1; bases outside the gene matches: 2. This CDR3 comprises 15 residues. Looked up from germline, CDR1 is MDHEN and CDR2 is SYDVKM.

This clone was observed once. V usage is TRBV21-1 and J usage is TRBJ1-2. TRBV21-1 is termed a pseudogene. The CDR3 spans 12 residues. The CDR3 coding sequence is TGTGCCAGCAGCCCGCACAACTATGGCTACACCTTC. As protein: CASSPHNYGYTF.

The chain uses TRBV6-5 and TRBJ1-1; no firm D call. The germline CDR1 and CDR2 sequences are MNHEY and SVGAGI. The CDR3 is 13 amino acids. The ends were cut back, 5 bases at V and 1 base at J, with 8 bases in the middle. Here the CDR3 DNA reads TGTGCCAGCAGTCTTGACCCGAACACTGAAGCTTTCTTT. It translates to CASSLDPNTEAFF.

The CDR3 sequence: CASSQDRASYEQYF. The CDR3 DNA reads as TGTGCCAGCAGCCAAGACAGGGCTTCTTACGAGCAGTACTTC. The chain carries TRBV14 and TRBJ2-7, with D perhaps matching TRBD1 (5 bases). CDR1 is SGHDN and CDR2 is FVKESK in the germline V gene. The CDR3 has 14 residues. The ends were cut back, 0 bases at V and 4 bases at J, with 10 bases in the middle.

This chain joins TRBV6-1 and TRBJ1-5, with 7 nucleotides matching TRBD1. The CDR3 is made up of 13 amino acids. The V and J ends lost 3 bases and 9 bases, in that order; junction bases with no gene match: 5. The germline V gene encodes CDR1 MNHNS and CDR2 SASEGT. CDR3 sequence (DNA): TGTGCCAGCAGTGAGACAGGGACTACGCCCCAGCATTTT. It yields the protein CASSETGTTPQHF.

This sequence joins TRBV28 and TRBJ2-7, with TRBD1 matching 8 bases. This CDR3 is 13 amino acids long. Germline CDR1 and CDR2: MDHEN and SYDVKM. J lost 0 bases, V lost 10 bases, and 5 bases had no gene match. This CDR3 is CATGTGHSYEQYF. The CDR3 nucleotides are TGTGCCACCGGGACAGGACACTCCTACGAGCAGTACTTC.

This clone showed up just a few times. The chain links TRBV7-9 to TRBJ2-7; D perhaps matches TRBD1 (6 bases). The CDR3 length is 14 residues. Trimming took off 5 bases at V and 4 bases at J, with 15 bases between the two ends. Germline V lookup: CDR1 SEHNR, CDR2 FQNEAQ (reference sequence). The DNA for the CDR3 is TGTGCCAGCAGCGATGATACAGGGTTTTACGAGCAGTACGTC. It is translated as CASSDDTGFYEQYV.

The chain carries TRBV5-4 and TRBJ1-1; D is uncertain. Germline assignment: CDR1 SGHNT and CDR2 YYREEE (reference sequence). With 0 bases removed from V and 0 bases from J, the gap between germline ends came to 6 bases. This CDR3 spans 14 amino acids. The CDR3 here is CASSLGRLNTEAFF. The CDR3 coding sequence is TGTGCCAGCAGCTTGGGACGACTGAACACTGAAGCTTTCTTT.

This sequence joins TRBV6-5 and TRBJ1-2, with a weak D call TRBD1 (6 bases). Between the trimmed V and J ends, which lost 4 bases and 3 bases, there was a span of 9 bases. Germline CDR1 is MNHEY and CDR2 is SVGAGI. This CDR3 has 13 amino acids. The CDR3 DNA sequence: TGTGCCAGCAGTTGGGGGCGGTACTATGGCTACACCTTC. Amino acids: CASSWGRYYGYTF.

This chain links TRBV5-1 with TRBJ1-2; 7 bases agree with TRBD1. The CDR3 length is 16 residues. Losses at the gene ends were 0 bases for V and 0 bases for J; bases not matched to a gene: 5. Germline V CDR1 and CDR2: SGHRS, YFSETQ. The DNA of the CDR3 is TGCGCCAGCAGCTTGGAAGGGACAGACCCTAACTATGGCTACACCTTC. It codes for CASSLEGTDPNYGYTF. The complete variable domain, with remaining parts taken from reference TRBV5-1 and TRBJ1-2, reads KAGVTQTPRYLIKTRGQQVTLSCSPISGHRSVSWYQQTPGQGLQFLFEYFSETQRNKGNFPGRFSGRQFSNSRSEMNVSTLELGDSALYLCASSLEGTDPNYGYTFGSGTRLTVV.

J is TRBJ2-1 and V is TRBV30; the D gene is possibly TRBD1 (6 bases). This CDR3 region has 14 residues. V was shortened by 5 bases and J by 0 bases, with 11 bases between the two germline ends. The germline CDR1 and CDR2 sequences are GTSNPN and SVGIG (reference sequence). DNA of the CDR3: TGTGCCTGGCTGACAGGCCGCTCCTACAATGAGCAGTTCTTC. This codes for CAWLTGRSYNEQFF. Combining the CDR3 with reference TRBV30 and TRBJ2-1 gives the whole variable domain SQTIHQWPATLVQPVGSPLSLECTVEGTSNPNLYWYRQAAGRGLQLLFYSVGIGQISSEVPQNLSASRPQDRQFILSSKKLLLSDSGFYLCAWLTGRSYNEQFFGPGTRLTVL.

This chain connects TRBV29-1 to TRBJ1-5; 7 positions match TRBD1. The CDR3 extends over 16 amino acids. Trimming cost V 5 bases and J 3 bases; bases outside gene matches: 13. Germline CDR1 is SQVTM and CDR2 is ANQGSEA. CDR3 amino acids: CSVNGRDRESNQPQHF. The CDR3 DNA sequence: TGCAGCGTTAACGGCCGGGACAGAGAATCCAATCAGCCCCAGCATTTT. The full variable domain, its missing parts supplied by reference TRBV29-1 and TRBJ1-5, is SAVISQKPSRDICQRGTSLTIQCQVDSQVTMMFWYRQQPGQSLTLIATANQGSEATYESGFVIDKFPISRPNLTFSTLTVSNMSPEDSSIYLCSVNGRDRESNQPQHFGDGTRLSIL.

The J gene is TRBJ2-7, the V gene TRBV7-9; TRBD1 aligns across 7 bases. Germline values: CDR1 SEHNR, CDR2 FQNEAQ (reference sequence). This CDR3 region has 15 residues. Trimming took 4 bases from V and 0 from J; bases not matched to a gene: 6. The CDR3 nucleotides read TGTGCCAGCAGCTCCTATAGGGACAGCTCCTACGAGCAGTACTTC. It encodes CASSSYRDSSYEQYF. Filled out from reference TRBV7-9 and TRBJ2-7, the complete variable domain reads DTGVSQNPRHKITKRGQNVTFRCDPISEHNRLYWYRQTLGQGPEFLTYFQNEAQLEKSRLLSDRFSAERPKGSFSTLEIQRTEQGDSAMYLCASSSYRDSSYEQYFGPGTRLTVT.

The genes are TRBV28 and TRBJ2-7; 7 bases match TRBD1. The CDR3 contains 15 residues. CDR1 is MDHEN and CDR2 is SYDVKM in the germline V gene. Unmatched junction bases numbered 13, after V lost 6 bases and J lost 5 bases. CDR3 sequence: CASRPPTGFIDEQYF. As DNA, the CDR3 is TGTGCCAGCAGGCCACCGACAGGGTTTATCGACGAGCAGTACTTC.

The J gene is TRBJ2-2, the V gene TRBV5-1; 7 bases are a match to TRBD1. The CDR3 is made up of 16 amino acids. Per the germline V gene, CDR1 is SGHRS and CDR2 is YFSETQ. With V trimmed by 1 base and J by 1 base, 4 bases remained unmatched. CDR3 nucleotides: TGCGCCAGCAGCTTGACGGGACAGCTGAACACCGGGGAGCTGTTTTTT. Protein: CASSLTGQLNTGELFF.